This entry is about one T cell receptor beta chain. What it binds is not known. This sample is part of a study of cytotoxic CD8 clonotypes in ibrutinib-treated CLL. The wider study: Partial response was seen in around 24 patients and complete response in 2; after median around 5.5 years, around 14 stayed remitted, around 12 progressed.

Profiling relied on immunoSEQ multiplex PCR, and the TCRdb table lists in-frame clones only, not all of them. The sample has under 150,000 clones; about 85% are singletons. Study-level points and caveats: At ibrutinib response, clonality increased, and at progression it declined back toward baseline. Sampling times, which were not matched between the groups, differed between sustained-remission patients and progressing patients.

The specimen comprised PBMCs, sampled after 24 months of ibrutinib treatment. The origin of this receptor is a human donor with chronic lymphocytic leukemia.

The CDR3 loop reads CASSPEGTAGGPQHF. CDR3 nucleotides: TGTGCCAGCAGCCCAGAGGGGACGGCCGGGGGGCCCCAGCATTTT. J is TRBJ1-5 and V is TRBV9; perhaps TRBD1 as D (5 bases). CDR1 is SGDLS, CDR2 YYNGEE, per germline. The ends were cut back, 4 bases at V and 9 bases at J, with 20 bases in the middle. This CDR3 contains 15 residues.